These T cell receptor beta chains were read from a single sample in a study of graft-versus-host responses after intestinal transplantation. No cognate antigen is known for these TCRs. TCRdb keeps only in-frame clones here, not all; method: immunoSEQ multiplex PCR. The sample contains 80,000 to 90,000 clones, 90% of which appear only once. The material was unstimulated CD4+ T cells sorted from spleen or lymph node cells, obtained before intestinal transplant. The receptors were sampled from a human donor who received an intestinal transplant. The conserved cysteine and the conserved F or W are not part of the CDR3 here. The order of the fields is J gene, V gene, clone size, CDR3 protein. Part of the rows lack a size; the others show once, few, many or a class for expanded clones.

TRBJ2-2,TRBV6-4,NA,ASSEQGFGTGELF
TRBJ2-2,TRBV2,NA,ASSTGLAANTGELF
TRBJ2-4,TRBV29-1,once,SVDEGRGLAKNIQY
TRBJ1-6,TRBV11-3,NA,ASSFSPLSPLH
TRBJ1-4,TRBV5-1,NA,ASSLGLGANEKLF
TRBJ1-5,TRBV7-6,NA,ASSLGGRQPQH
TRBJ2-1,TRBV4-2,NA,ASSQARTGTSGGLEQF
TRBJ2-5,TRBV7-9,NA,ASSLPYGGETQY
TRBJ2-7,TRBV2,NA,ASSVQGSSYEQY
TRBJ2-5,TRBV15,NA,ATSGDYRQETQY
TRBJ2-7,TRBV11-3,NA,ASSDRGGEQY
TRBJ1-5,TRBV5-6,NA,ASSLGGGAHQPQH
TRBJ2-7,TRBV9,NA,ASSVDSSPNARQY
TRBJ1-2,TRBV29-1,NA,SVESSYGYT
TRBJ1-1,TRBV7-8,NA,ASSLQGANTEAF
TRBJ2-3,TRBV5-1,NA,ASSATPRGTGTDTQY
TRBJ1-2,TRBV7-7,NA,ASSFQVLGYT
TRBJ2-1,TRBV10-3,NA,AITEGATYNEQF
TRBJ2-7,TRBV6-5,few,ASSSRGAEQY
TRBJ2-1,TRBV5-1,NA,ASSSLAGGSSYNEQF
TRBJ1-3,TRBV6-6,once,ASSTGGSAMGRTIY
TRBJ1-1,TRBV6-5,NA,ASSYSSGMNTEAF
TRBJ1-6,TRBV5-6,NA,ASSFGGGSYNSPLH
TRBJ2-5,TRBV7-9,NA,ASSLGAGWFKETQY
TRBJ2-3,TRBV5-1,NA,ASSRGLAGDTDTQY
TRBJ1-6,TRBV5-1,NA,ASSSAGGTGDPYNSPLH
TRBJ1-1,TRBV18,NA,ASSQKNSMNTEAF
TRBJ2-5,TRBV5-6,NA,ASSLDQGVKTQY
TRBJ2-3,TRBV6-6,once,ASSYLRAGVYTQY
TRBJ1-2,TRBV6-1,NA,ASRLDRGGGYT
TRBJ2-1,TRBV25-1,NA,ASTPAGPIGEQF
TRBJ2-5,TRBV7-2,NA,ASSVAGGQETQY
TRBJ2-7,TRBV5-1,NA,ASSLTGYEQY
TRBJ1-2,TRBV7-9,NA,ASSLDTNYGYT
TRBJ2-2,TRBV19,once,ASSHRSADGLVTGELF
TRBJ1-2,TRBV27,NA,ASSPRGGGYGYT
TRBJ1-2,TRBV5-4,NA,ASSTDSLYGYT
TRBJ1-3,TRBV7-8,NA,ASSLSQALLSGNTIY
TRBJ2-5,TRBV5-4,NA,ASSLAGLAGKTQY
TRBJ1-4,TRBV5-1,NA,ASSLVRPEKLF
TRBJ2-7,TRBV5-1,NA,ASSWGTGAVEQY
TRBJ2-4,TRBV6-6,NA,ASSLGQLAKNIQY
TRBJ1-1,TRBV14,once,ASSPPTGTKSSTEAF
TRBJ2-1,TRBV11-3,NA,ASSLDSRDEQF
TRBJ1-1,TRBV23-1,NA,ADRGSTEAF
TRBJ1-2,TRBV5-1,NA,ASSQDRLNYGYT
TRBJ1-1,TRBV6-6,NA,ASRYDQGFSEAF